This is a list of T cell receptor beta chains from one sample in a study of CD8 T cells in Susac syndrome. In TCRdb, the immunoSEQ multiplex PCR reads were re-called with MiXCR into one record per CDR3 protein. The sample includes around 200,000 distinct CDR3 sequences, about 94% seen only once; the top ten take roughly 0.093%. The sequenced sample was CD4+ T cells from PBMCs. These receptors were collected from a human donor with Susac syndrome. The conserved cysteine and the conserved F or W are not part of the CDR3 here.

>TRBV7-9
ASSLGSYSNQPQH
>TRBV30
AWSGGGSTGELF
>TRBV12-3/TRBV12-4
ASRIIGTGMNTEAF
>TRBV11-2
ASSTVDNEQF
>TRBV7-2
ASSLYVGNQPQH
>TRBV19
ASSPTGTGGADTQY
>TRBV10-3
AISPVAGGHNEQF
>TRBV6-2/TRBV6-3
ASSYSAAKNIQY
>TRBV20-1
SANRVDEQF
>TRBV9
ASSALVGGHTDTQY
>TRBV15
ATSVDRTGNSPLH
>TRBV12-5
ASGLGLAGSTDTQY
>TRBV6-5
ASSYSGNYGYT
>TRBV7-2
ASSLVRSSYNEQF
>TRBV21-1
ASSKEGDGYT
>TRBV5-1
ASSSYQMNSEQF
>TRBV15
ATSRATGEWETQY
>TRBV3-1
ASSLTGAYT
>TRBV19
ASSQGFRETQY
>TRBV19
ASSTGGADSDTQY
>TRBV9
ATQTGNTGELF
>TRBV7-2
ASSLVGSTNQPQH